The 19 T cell receptor beta chains below all came from one sample that was sequenced in a study of neoadjuvant anti-PD-1 for oral cavity cancer. Sequencing used immunoSEQ multiplex PCR; TCRdb keeps in-frame clones, though not all of them. The data hold 7,500 to 10,000 clones, with roughly 64% observed a single time. Time point meaning: after neoadjuvant nivolumab, at surgical resection. The source material was PBMCs, sampled after nivolumab (anti-PD-1) treatment. The receptor source for this set is a person between 35 and 79 years old with oral cavity squamous cell carcinoma.

The sample holds a few counts of this clone. This sequence joins TRBV2 and TRBJ1-5; TRBD1 might be the D (6 bases). CDR1 and CDR2 from the germline V gene are SNHLY and FYNNEI. CDR3 length: 15 amino acids. The germline V and J ends were trimmed by 7 bases and 9 bases, with 22 bases remaining between them. CDR3 bases: TGTGCCAGCACCGCAGAATCAGGGGTAAAACGGCCCCAGCATTTT. It yields the protein CASTAESGVKRPQHF. Drawing the rest from reference TRBV2 and TRBJ1-5, the complete variable domain is EPEVTQTPSHQVTQMGQEVILRCVPISNHLYFYWYRQILGQKVEFLVSFYNNEISEKSEIFDDQFSVERPDGSNFTLKIRSTKLEDSAMYFCASTAESGVKRPQHFGDGTRLSIL.

V and J are TRBV28 and TRBJ1-2; 10 bases fit TRBD1. CDR1 is MDHEN, CDR2 SYDVKM, per germline. This CDR3 comprises 15 residues. Trimming took 5 bases from V and 5 from J; bases not matched to a gene: 8. CDR3 DNA sequence: TGTGCCAGCAGTCCCCCGACAGGGGGCTCGTATGGCTACACCTTC. Translated: CASSPPTGGSYGYTF.

In its sample, this clone was seen a few times. The rearrangement uses TRBV7-8 and TRBJ1-3; the D is unclear. The CDR3 has 12 amino acids. Between the trimmed V and J ends, which lost 3 bases and 3 bases, there was a span of 3 bases. Germline V gives CDR1 SGHVS, CDR2 FQNEAQ. The CDR3 sequence: CASSFNGNTIYF. The CDR3 nucleotides are TGTGCCAGCAGCTTCAATGGAAACACCATATATTTT.

This clone was recorded a few times. This sequence joins TRBV5-1 and TRBJ2-7; the D is unclear. The CDR3 runs to 15 residues. V was clipped by 1 base and J by 0 bases, with 11 bases between them. Per the germline V gene, CDR1 is SGHRS and CDR2 is YFSETQ. The CDR3, as DNA: TGCGCCAGCAGCTTGTCGGGCACCAGCTCCTACGAGCAGTACTTC. It codes for CASSLSGTSSYEQYF.

The genes are TRBV20-1 and TRBJ2-7, with 9 bases identical to TRBD1. The V and J ends lost 6 bases and 6 bases, in that order; junction bases with no gene match: 3. Germline V gives CDR1 DFQATT, CDR2 SNEGSKA (reference sequence). The CDR3 covers 11 residues. In DNA, the CDR3 is TGCAGTGCGAGGACAGGGGCCGAGCAGTACTTC. This encodes CSARTGAEQYF.

This chain links TRBV10-1 with TRBJ1-2, with 9 bases identical to TRBD1. Looked up from germline, CDR1 is WNHNN and CDR2 is SYGVQD (reference sequence). V was pared by 6 bases and J by 5 bases, with 7 bases of the junction left unmatched. CDR3 length equals 14 residues. CDR3 region: CASSPGTGLYGYTF. DNA for the CDR3: TGCGCCAGCAGCCCCGGGACAGGGCTTTATGGCTACACCTTC.

This sequence joins TRBV19 and TRBJ1-5; 7 nucleotides line up with TRBD1. The V segment lost 5 bases and the J segment 3 bases; nucleotides outside the gene matches: 7. Germline values: CDR1 LNHDA, CDR2 SQIVND (reference sequence). This CDR3 comprises 15 residues. The CDR3: CASSFEGQLNQPQHF. CDR3 sequence (DNA): TGTGCCAGTAGTTTCGAGGGACAGCTCAATCAGCCCCAGCATTTT.

J is TRBJ2-1 and V is TRBV5-5; 7 nucleotides align to TRBD2. The CDR3 contains 16 residues. V lost 2 bases and J lost 6; bases outside the gene matches: 11. Germline V gene data show CDR1 as SGHKS and CDR2 as YYEKEE (reference sequence). CDR3 DNA sequence: TGTGCCAGCAGCTTTAAACCCGCGGGGAGGGGCAATGAGCAGTTCTTC. Translating gives CASSFKPAGRGNEQFF. Filled out from reference TRBV5-5 and TRBJ2-1, the complete variable domain reads DAGVTQSPTHLIKTRGQQVTLRCSPISGHKSVSWYQQVLGQGPQFIFQYYEKEERGRGNFPDRFSARQFPNYSSELNVNALLLGDSALYLCASSFKPAGRGNEQFFGPGTRLTVL.

This chain uses TRBV19 with TRBJ1-1; D unclear. V dropped 2 bases and J dropped 8 bases, with 15 bases sitting between them. The CDR3 runs to 14 residues. Looked up from germline, CDR1 is LNHDA and CDR2 is SQIVND (reference sequence). The chain's CDR3 is CASSILAGSLEAFF. In DNA form, the CDR3 reads TGTGCCAGTAGTATATTGGCAGGTTCGCTGGAAGCTTTCTTT.

V gene TRBV28 combines with J gene TRBJ1-1; 11 positions agree with TRBD1. Per germline, CDR1 MDHEN and CDR2 SYDVKM. J lost 1 base, V lost 5 bases, and 6 bases had no gene match. This CDR3 contains 16 residues. Here the CDR3 reads CASSRTGGVRNTEAFF. Written as DNA, the CDR3 is TGTGCCAGCAGTCGGACAGGGGGCGTGAGGAACACTGAAGCTTTCTTT.

The V and J genes are TRBV13 and TRBJ2-2; D gene ambiguous. CDR3 length equals 15 residues. V was cut by 2 bases and J by 2 bases, with 9 bases left in between. Germline-derived CDR1 and CDR2 are PRHDT and FYEKMQ (reference sequence). CDR3 loop: CASSLSQPNTGELFF. The CDR3 coding sequence is TGTGCCAGCAGCTTAAGCCAGCCCAACACCGGGGAGCTGTTTTTT.

The genes are TRBV9 and TRBJ2-1, with 7 bases identical to TRBD2. Germline V CDR1 and CDR2: SGDLS, YYNGEE. V was pared by 0 bases and J by 6 bases, with 12 bases of the junction left unmatched. The CDR3 spans 17 residues. The CDR3 DNA sequence: TGTGCCAGCAGCGTAGCCGCCGCGGGGGTGTTAGGCAATGAGCAGTTCTTC. Translating it yields CASSVAAAGVLGNEQFF.

This chain links TRBV13 with TRBJ1-4; possibly TRBD1 for D (5 bases). V gave up 4 bases and J gave up 4 bases, with 13 bases separating them. The CDR3 is 15 residues long. Germline CDR1 reads PRHDT; CDR2 reads FYEKMQ (reference sequence). CDR3 bases: TGTGCCAGCAGCTCGGGGGGGTTAATTAATGAAAAACTGTTTTTT. This gives the protein CASSSGGLINEKLFF.

This chain links TRBV6-5 with TRBJ2-3; TRBD2 matches 10 bases. V shed 7 bases, J shed 2 bases, and the junction held 6 bases outside the gene matches. The CDR3 contains 15 residues. CDR1 and CDR2 from the germline V gene are MNHEY and SVGAGI. The CDR3 DNA reads TGTGCCAGCACATGGACTAGCGGCTACACAGATACGCAGTATTTT. Its translation is CASTWTSGYTDTQYF.

The V gene is TRBV5-4, the J gene TRBJ2-6; 7 bases line up with TRBD1. CDR1 is SGHNT and CDR2 is YYREEE in the germline V gene (reference sequence). The V segment lost 4 bases and the J segment 1 base; nucleotides outside the gene matches: 14. The CDR3 has 19 amino acids. CDR3 region: CASSGQAALVPSGANVLTF. CDR3 in DNA: TGTGCCAGCAGCGGACAGGCCGCGCTAGTACCTTCTGGGGCCAACGTCCTGACTTTC.

V usage is TRBV7-2 and J usage is TRBJ1-3; D unresolved. This CDR3 is built from 15 residues. Germline CDR1 and CDR2: SGHTA and FQGNSA. The V and J ends lost 2 bases and 0 bases respectively, with 8 bases between them. CDR3 sequence reads: CASSLRADSGNTIYF. CDR3 nucleotide sequence: TGTGCCAGCAGCTTAAGAGCCGACTCTGGAAACACCATATATTTT.

This chain connects TRBV7-9 to TRBJ1-5; D is perhaps TRBD1 (5 bases). In germline, CDR1 is SEHNR, CDR2 FQNEAQ (reference sequence). Trimming cost V 0 bases and J 4 bases, with 7 bases left between them. The CDR3 is made up of 14 amino acids. The CDR3 loop reads CASSLAQGNQPQHF. In DNA form, the CDR3 reads TGTGCCAGCAGCTTAGCGCAGGGAAATCAGCCCCAGCATTTT.

The CDR3 sequence: CASSLAQGGGQPQHF. The CDR3 nucleotides read TGTGCCAGCAGCTTAGCCCAGGGGGGAGGTCAGCCCCAGCATTTT. V usage is TRBV7-9 and J usage is TRBJ1-5, with 7 bases fitting TRBD1. This CDR3 is built from 15 residues. CDR1 and CDR2 from the germline V gene are SEHNR and FQNEAQ (reference sequence). Trimming took 0 bases from V and 6 from J; bases not matched to a gene: 5.

V and J are TRBV6-6 and TRBJ1-2; 8 bases are a match to TRBD1. The ends lost 6 bases at V and 2 bases at J; junction bases unmatched: 2. Germline assignment: CDR1 MNHNY and CDR2 SVGAGI (reference sequence). The CDR3 spans 13 residues. CDR3: CASRGQGNYGYTF. The CDR3 DNA sequence: TGTGCCAGCAGAGGACAGGGAAACTATGGCTACACCTTC.